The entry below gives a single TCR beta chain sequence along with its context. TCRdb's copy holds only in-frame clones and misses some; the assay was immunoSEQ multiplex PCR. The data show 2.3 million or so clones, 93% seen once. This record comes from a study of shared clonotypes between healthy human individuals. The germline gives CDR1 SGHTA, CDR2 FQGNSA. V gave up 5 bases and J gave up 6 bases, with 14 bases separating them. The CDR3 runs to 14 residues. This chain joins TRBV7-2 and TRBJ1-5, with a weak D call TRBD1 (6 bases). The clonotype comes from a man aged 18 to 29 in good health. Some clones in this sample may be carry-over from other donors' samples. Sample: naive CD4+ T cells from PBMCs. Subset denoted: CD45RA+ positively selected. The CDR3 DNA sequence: TGTGCCAGCAGCGTAGACAGGTTCGGTCAGCCCCAGCATTTT. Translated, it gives CASSVDRFGQPQHF.